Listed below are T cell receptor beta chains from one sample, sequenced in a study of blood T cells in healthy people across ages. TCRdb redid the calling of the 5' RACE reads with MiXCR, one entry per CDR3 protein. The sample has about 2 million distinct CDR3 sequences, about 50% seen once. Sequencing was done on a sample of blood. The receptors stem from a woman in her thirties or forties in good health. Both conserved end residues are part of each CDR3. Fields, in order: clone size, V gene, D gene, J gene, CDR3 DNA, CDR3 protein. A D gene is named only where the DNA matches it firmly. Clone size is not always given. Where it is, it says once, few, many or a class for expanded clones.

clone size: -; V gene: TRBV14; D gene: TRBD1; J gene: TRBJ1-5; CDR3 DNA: TGTGCCAGCAGCCAAGATTCGGGGACAGGGCCCTACAATCAGCCCCAGCATTTT; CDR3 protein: CASSQDSGTGPYNQPQHF
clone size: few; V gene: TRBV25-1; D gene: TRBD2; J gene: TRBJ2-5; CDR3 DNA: TGTGCCAGCACCCCTGGGGGAGGGCTTGGGGAGACCCAGTACTTC; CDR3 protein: CASTPGGGLGETQYF
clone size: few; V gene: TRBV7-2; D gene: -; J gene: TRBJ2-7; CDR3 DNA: TGTGCCAGCAGCTTAGTTATAGAGACCTACGAGCAGTACTTC; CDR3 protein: CASSLVIETYEQYF
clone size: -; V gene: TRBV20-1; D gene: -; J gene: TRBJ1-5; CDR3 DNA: TGCAGTGCTAGAGATTTTAGGGGGGCAGGACAGCCCCAGCATTTT; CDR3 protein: CSARDFRGAGQPQHF
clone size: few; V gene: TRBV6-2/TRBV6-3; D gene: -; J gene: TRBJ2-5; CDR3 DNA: TGTGCCAGCAGTTACGCAGGGTCCAGGACCCAGTACTTC; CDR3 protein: CASSYAGSRTQYF
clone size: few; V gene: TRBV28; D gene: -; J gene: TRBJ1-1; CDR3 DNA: TGTGCCAGCAGTTCCATAAGGGTCGGCGGAAACACTGAAGCTTTCTTT; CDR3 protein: CASSSIRVGGNTEAFF
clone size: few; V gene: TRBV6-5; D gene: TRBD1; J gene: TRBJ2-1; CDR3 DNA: TGTGCCAGCAGATTCTCCGGGACAGCTTACAATGAGCAGTTCTTC; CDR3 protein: CASRFSGTAYNEQFF
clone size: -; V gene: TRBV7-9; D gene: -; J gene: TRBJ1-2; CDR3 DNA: TGTGCCAGCAGCTTAAGGGACAACATACTGGCTGGCTACACCTTC; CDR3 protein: CASSLRDNILAGYTF
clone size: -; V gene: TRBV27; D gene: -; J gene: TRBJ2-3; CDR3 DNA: TGTGCCAGCAGTCCCCGAGGGACTGTGATCTCCACAGATACGCAGTATTTT; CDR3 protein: CASSPRGTVISTDTQYF
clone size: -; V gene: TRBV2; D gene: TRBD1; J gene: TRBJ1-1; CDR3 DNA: TGTGCCAGCAGTGAGGGGACAGGGGGCCGGGCTTTCTTT; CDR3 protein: CASSEGTGGRAFF
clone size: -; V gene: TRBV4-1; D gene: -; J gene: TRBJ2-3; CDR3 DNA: TGCGCCAGCAGCCAGACACCTCGGGGGATGGGGTCAGATACGCAGTATTTT; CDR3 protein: CASSQTPRGMGSDTQYF
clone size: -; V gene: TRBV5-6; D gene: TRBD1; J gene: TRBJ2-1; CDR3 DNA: TGTGCCAGCAGCCGCCAAAAGGGGACAGGGGGTTACAATGAGCAGTTCTTC; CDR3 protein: CASSRQKGTGGYNEQFF
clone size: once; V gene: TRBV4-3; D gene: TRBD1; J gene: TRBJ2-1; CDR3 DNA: TGCGCCAGCAGCCAAATCAGGGGGCGGGAGCAGTTCTTC; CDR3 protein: CASSQIRGREQFF
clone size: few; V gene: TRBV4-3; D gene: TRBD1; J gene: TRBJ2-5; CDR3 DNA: TGCGCCAGCAGCCGGACCGGGACAGTGACTGAGCAGTACTTC; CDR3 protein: CASSRTGTVTEQYF
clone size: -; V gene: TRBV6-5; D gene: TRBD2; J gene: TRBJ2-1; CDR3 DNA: TGTGCCAGCAGAGACGCGGGGGACGCCTACAATGAGCAGTTCTTC; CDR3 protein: CASRDAGDAYNEQFF
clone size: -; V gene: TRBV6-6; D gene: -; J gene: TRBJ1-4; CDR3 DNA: TGTGCCAGCATCGGTGGTGGGACTAATGAAAAACTGTTTTTT; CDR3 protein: CASIGGGTNEKLFF
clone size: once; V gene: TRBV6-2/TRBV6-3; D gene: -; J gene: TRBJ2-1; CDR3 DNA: TGTGCCAGCAGTTACCTACTTTACAATGAGCAGTTCTTC; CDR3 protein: CASSYLLYNEQFF
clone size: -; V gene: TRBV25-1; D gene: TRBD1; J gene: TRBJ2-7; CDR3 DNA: TGTGCCAGCAAGGGACAGGGGGGATACGAGCAGTACTTC; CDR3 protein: CASKGQGGYEQYF
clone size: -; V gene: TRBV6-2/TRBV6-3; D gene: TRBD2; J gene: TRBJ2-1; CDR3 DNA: TGTGCCAGCAGTTACGCCTTGCTAGCGGGGGGGGGTAATGAGCAGTTCTTC; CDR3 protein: CASSYALLAGGGNEQFF
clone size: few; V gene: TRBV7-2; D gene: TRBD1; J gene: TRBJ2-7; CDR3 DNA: TGTGCCAGCAGCTTAGCAGGACAGGGGGCGGGCGAGCAGTACTTC; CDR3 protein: CASSLAGQGAGEQYF
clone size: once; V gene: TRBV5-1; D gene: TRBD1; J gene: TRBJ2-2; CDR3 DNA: TGCGCCAGCAGCTCTGAGACAGGGATGGCCACCGGGGAGCTGTTTTTT; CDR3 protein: CASSSETGMATGELFF
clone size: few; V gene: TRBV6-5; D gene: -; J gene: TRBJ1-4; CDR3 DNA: TGTGCCAGCAGTTACTCGGGTGAAGAACTGTTTTTT; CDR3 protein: CASSYSGEELFF
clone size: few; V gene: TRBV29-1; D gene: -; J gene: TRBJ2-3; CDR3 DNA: TGCAGCGTTCCCACCTACACAGATACGCAGTATTTT; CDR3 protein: CSVPTYTDTQYF
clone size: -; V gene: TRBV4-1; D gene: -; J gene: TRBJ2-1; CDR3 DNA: TGCGCCAGCAGCCAAGATTCCGGGAAGGAGACCCAGTTCTTC; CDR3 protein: CASSQDSGKETQFF
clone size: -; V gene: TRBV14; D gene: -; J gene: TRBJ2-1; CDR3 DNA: TGTGCCAGCAGCCAAGTTTCTGTTAATTACAATGAGCAGTTCTTC; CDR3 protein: CASSQVSVNYNEQFF
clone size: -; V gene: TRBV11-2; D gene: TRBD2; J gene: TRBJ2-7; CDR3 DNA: TGTGCCAGCAGTTCCTACGGGGGACTAGCGGGGAAAAATGCCTACGAGCAGTACTTC; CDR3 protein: CASSSYGGLAGKNAYEQYF
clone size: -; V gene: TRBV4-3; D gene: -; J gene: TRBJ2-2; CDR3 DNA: TGCGCCAGCAGCCAAGAGGCAGGGAGTGTCGGGGAGCTGTTTTTT; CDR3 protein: CASSQEAGSVGELFF